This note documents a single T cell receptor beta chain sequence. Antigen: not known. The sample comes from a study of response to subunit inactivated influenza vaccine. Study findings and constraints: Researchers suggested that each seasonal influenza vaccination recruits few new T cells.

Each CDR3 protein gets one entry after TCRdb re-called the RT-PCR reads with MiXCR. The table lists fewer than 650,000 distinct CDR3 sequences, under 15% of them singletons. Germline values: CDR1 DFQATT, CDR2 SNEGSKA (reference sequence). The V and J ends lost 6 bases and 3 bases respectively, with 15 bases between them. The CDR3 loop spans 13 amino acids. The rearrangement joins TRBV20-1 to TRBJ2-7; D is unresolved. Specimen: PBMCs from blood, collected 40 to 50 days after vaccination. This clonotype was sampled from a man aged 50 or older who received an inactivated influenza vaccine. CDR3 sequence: CSARTSTYYEQYF. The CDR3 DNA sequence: TGCAGTGCCCGGACGTCTACTTACTACGAGCAGTACTTC.